The rows below give T cell receptor beta chains drawn from one sample of a study of T cells in Graves' hyperthyroidism and ophthalmopathy. One entry per CDR3 protein results from TCRdb running MiXCR on the multiplex PCR reads. The sample carries approximately 410,000 distinct CDR3 sequences, about 15% recorded once. Sequenced material: blood. The receptors stem from a man aged 18 to 35 with Graves' ophthalmopathy. The CDR3 runs from the conserved cysteine through the conserved F or W. The order of the fields is D gene, J gene, clone size, V gene, CDR3 DNA, CDR3 protein. D genes are given only for firm matches. For some rows the clone size is stated as once, few or many, or as a class when expanded; others skip it.

.	TRBJ2-5	many	TRBV6-1	TGTGCCAGCAATTCCCCGAACCAAGAGACCCAGTACTTC	CASNSPNQETQYF
TRBD1	TRBJ2-3	many	TRBV3-1	TGTGCCAGCAGCCAAGTCGGGGCGGCAGGGGGAGTAGATACGCAGTATTTT	CASSQVGAAGGVDTQYF
.	TRBJ1-1	many	TRBV20-1	TGCAGTGCTAGAATAGGGGCGGCGAATACTGAAGCTTTCTTT	CSARIGAANTEAFF
TRBD1	TRBJ1-3	.	TRBV6-1	TGTGCCAGCAGTATCTATGACAGGGCGCACTCTGGAAACACCATATATTTT	CASSIYDRAHSGNTIYF
TRBD2	TRBJ2-1	.	TRBV20-1	TGCAGTGCTAGAGCTCCAACACTAGCGGGAGTTTCCAATGAGCAGTTCTTC	CSARAPTLAGVSNEQFF
.	TRBJ1-3	few	TRBV27	TGTGCCAGCAGTCCCGAAGGCAAAGGGCCTGGAAACACCATATATTTT	CASSPEGKGPGNTIYF
TRBD1	TRBJ1-2	.	TRBV5-1	TGCGCCAGCAGCCCCGGACAGGGTGAGGAGGGCTACACCTTC	CASSPGQGEEGYTF
TRBD1	TRBJ2-7	few	TRBV20-1	TGCGGTGCGGATCGACAGGGGAGCTCCTACGAGCAGTACTTC	CGADRQGSSYEQYF
TRBD1	TRBJ2-7	few	TRBV5-5	TGTGCCAGCAGCTCCGGGACAGACTATAATTCCTACGAGCAGTACTTC	CASSSGTDYNSYEQYF
.	TRBJ1-3	many	TRBV7-3	TGTGCCAGCAGCTCGGGTGTCTCTGGACGGGACACCATATATTTT	CASSSGVSGRDTIYF
TRBD1	TRBJ2-4	few	TRBV6-6	TGTGCCAGCAGTTACGGGACAGGTTTCGGAAACATTCAGTACTTC	CASSYGTGFGNIQYF
TRBD1	TRBJ2-7	.	TRBV5-5	TGTGCCGGCAGCGGAGGGACAGGGGGTGCGTACGAGCAGTACTTC	CAGSGGTGGAYEQYF
.	TRBJ2-7	.	TRBV12-3/TRBV12-4	TGTGCCAGCAGTCTCATAGGGAAATCCTACGAGCAGTACTTC	CASSLIGKSYEQYF
.	TRBJ2-1	many	TRBV24-1	TGTGCCACCAGTGTCGGGGGGACAGGCCAATACAATGAGCAGTTCTTC	CATSVGGTGQYNEQFF
TRBD2	TRBJ2-1	many	TRBV3-1	TGTGCCAGCAGCCAAGATTTAGCGGGAGTGGGATATGAGCAGTTCTTC	CASSQDLAGVGYEQFF
.	TRBJ2-3	few	TRBV4-2	TGTGCCAGCAGCCAGGGAGGGGGTGGCGGCAACCTCCACGCAGATACGCAGTATTTT	CASSQGGGGGNLHADTQYF
.	TRBJ2-7	many	TRBV27	TGTGCCAGCAGTTTCTTCCCCTCCTACGAGCAGTACTTC	CASSFFPSYEQYF
TRBD1	TRBJ2-5	.	TRBV2	TGTGCCAGCAGTGAAACCAGGGGGCAAGGGACCCAGTACTTC	CASSETRGQGTQYF
.	TRBJ2-4	.	TRBV19	TGTGCCAGTAGTATGAACCCCCTTCAGTACTTC	CASSMNPLQYF
.	TRBJ1-2	few	TRBV20-1	TGCAGTGCTGACTCGACTTTCGGTGGCTACACCTTC	CSADSTFGGYTF
.	TRBJ1-5	many	TRBV5-6	TGTGCCAGCAGCTCTGGACGGCAGGATAGCAATCAGCCCCAGCATTTT	CASSSGRQDSNQPQHF
.	TRBJ1-1	many	TRBV12-5	TGTGCTAGTGGTTTGATAGAGAACACTGAAGCTTTCTTT	CASGLIENTEAFF
.	TRBJ2-1	many	TRBV13	TGTGCCAGCAGCTCCAGGGGACCGACGATCTACAATGAGCAGTTCTTC	CASSSRGPTIYNEQFF
TRBD1	TRBJ1-1	many	TRBV12-3/TRBV12-4	TGTGCCAGCTCCAGGGGGCAGGGTTTAACTGAAGCTTTCTTT	CASSRGQGLTEAFF
TRBD2	TRBJ2-5	many	TRBV3-1	TGTGCCAGCAGCCAAGGATCTAGCGGGGCAGAGACCCAGTACTTC	CASSQGSSGAETQYF
.	TRBJ2-1	many	TRBV20-1	TGCAGTGCTAGGGGGCTGAATGGGGAAGGGGGTGAGCAGTTCTTC	CSARGLNGEGGEQFF
TRBD2	TRBJ2-3	.	TRBV3-1	TGTGCCAGCAGCCTTAGCGGGGGCCCAGATACGCAGTATTTT	CASSLSGGPDTQYF
TRBD2	TRBJ2-1	few	TRBV15	TGTGCCACCAGCGCCGACGCGGCGGGAGGGCGTGAGCAGTTCTTC	CATSADAAGGREQFF
.	TRBJ2-5	many	TRBV12-3/TRBV12-4	TGTGCCAGCAGTCGAGCCGACGCGGAGACCCAGTACTTC	CASSRADAETQYF
.	TRBJ2-1	many	TRBV7-3	TGTGCCAGCAGCGACCAGGGCTACAATGAGCAGTTCTTC	CASSDQGYNEQFF
TRBD1	TRBJ2-7	.	TRBV28	TGTGCCACCCTGGGGACAGGGAGTATTTACGAGCAGTACTTC	CATLGTGSIYEQYF
.	TRBJ2-5	many	TRBV11-2	TGTGCCAGCAGCACACTACGGGGGGAGACCCAGTACTTC	CASSTLRGETQYF
.	TRBJ2-1	many	TRBV3-1	TGTGCCAGCAGCCTTATGATCGGGTCCTACAATGAGCAGTTCTTC	CASSLMIGSYNEQFF
.	TRBJ2-7	many	TRBV27	TGTGCCAGCAGTTTAGACCTGCCGGGACGGATTCCCTACGAGCAGTACTTC	CASSLDLPGRIPYEQYF
TRBD1	TRBJ1-5	many	TRBV29-1	TGCAGCGTTGACCCAGGAGAGGGACAGAGAGGAACAGGCAATCAGCCCCAGCATTTT	CSVDPGEGQRGTGNQPQHF
.	TRBJ1-5	once	TRBV4-1	TGCGCCAGCAGCCAAACACTGGACTCCTTGGTTACTCAGCCCCAGCATTTT	CASSQTLDSLVTQPQHF
TRBD1	TRBJ1-2	few	TRBV6-1	TGTGCCAGCACCTCGGGACAGGGGGCGGGTGGCTACACCTTC	CASTSGQGAGGYTF
.	TRBJ2-7	many	TRBV20-1	TGCAGTGTGCTGCGGGGTGCTCCTTCCTACGAGCAGTACTTC	CSVLRGAPSYEQYF
.	TRBJ2-5	many	TRBV5-1	TGCGCCAGCAGCGCGCAGCAGGGAGGAGGGGAGGAGACCCAGTACTTC	CASSAQQGGGEETQYF
.	TRBJ2-1	.	TRBV12-3/TRBV12-4	TGTGCCAGCAGCGCCCGGGGGGCCAGTGAGCAGTTCTTC	CASSARGASEQFF